This record concerns one T cell receptor (beta chain) sequence. What it binds is unknown. The PCR ran on 60 Vbeta and 13 Jbeta primers. Sequencing was performed with immunoSEQ multiplex PCR; in TCRdb, only in-frame clones are kept and a portion is missing. The table includes under 200,000 clones, around four fifths detected once. This specimen comes from a study of cytomegalovirus exposure and HLA in healthy donors. On the study more broadly: Early released data had 65 million to 100 million unique TCRs, all coming from HLA-typed donors.

General observations from the study: Excluded were some V segments that proved indistinguishable, including TRBV6-2 and TRBV6-3.

Looked up from germline, CDR1 is SGHTA and CDR2 is FQGTGA. This CDR3 is 13 amino acids long. V dropped 4 bases and J dropped 4 bases, with 10 bases sitting between them. The clonotype comes from a woman in her 50s in good health and CMV-seronegative. The sample was PBMCs. This chain links TRBV7-3 with TRBJ2-5, with a tentative D call TRBD2 (5 bases). CDR3 region: CASSSGDPETQYF. In DNA form, the CDR3 reads TGTGCCAGCAGCTCCGGGGATCCAGAGACCCAGTACTTC.